The 17 T cell receptor gamma chains given below trace back to one sample, sequenced in a study of gamma-delta T cells after stem cell transplantation. TCRdb made new clone calls on the RT-PCR reads using CATT. The data show about 910 gamma-chain clones, 31% seen once. Sequenced: gamma-delta T cells. These TCRs come from a human donor. It is not recorded whose cells these are; they may come from a transplant donor.

By share of the sample, this clone is large. The CDR3 sequence is CALWEVQGEELGKKIKVF. The CDR3 nucleotides are TGTGCCTTGTGGGAGGTGCAAGGCGAAGAGTTGGGCAAAAAAATCAAGGTATTT. V usage is TRGV9 and J usage is TRGJP. Here the J gene came from matching the DNA to germline, since TCRdb omits it. This CDR3 has 18 residues. Germline V gene lookup returns CDR1 GITISATS and CDR2 ISYDGTV (reference sequence). J lost 5 bases, V lost 0 bases, and 7 bases had no gene match.

This clone was counted a few times. This chain uses TRGV9 with TRGJP. The J gene, absent from TCRdb, was called here by matching the DNA to germline. The CDR3 length is 16 residues. Germline loops: CDR1 GITISATS, CDR2 ISYDGTV (reference sequence). With 2 bases clipped from V and 7 bases from J, the junction kept 5 bases outside the gene matches. The CDR3, as DNA: TGTGCCTTGTGGGAGGACGGGGAGTTGGGCAAAAAAATCAAGGTATTT. This gives the protein CALWEDGELGKKIKVF.

This chain links TRGV9 with TRGJP. TCRdb lists no J gene, so it was determined here by aligning the DNA to germline. Per the germline V gene, CDR1 is GITISATS and CDR2 is ISYDGTV (reference sequence). The CDR3 runs 17 residues. V lost 2 bases and J lost 3; bases outside the gene matches: 4. Written as DNA, the CDR3 is TGTGCCTTGTGGGAGGACATGCAAGAGTTGGGCAAAAAAATCAAGGTATTT. It yields the protein CALWEDMQELGKKIKVF.

For this clone: Other nucleotide sequences in the sample specify the same CDR3. The chain couples TRGV9 to TRGJP. Assignment of the J gene here rests on matching the DNA to germline, because TCRdb gives none. V was clipped by 0 bases and J by 7 bases; unmatched bases: 6. The germline gives CDR1 GITISATS, CDR2 ISYDGTV (reference sequence). CDR3 length equals 17 residues. DNA for the CDR3: TGTGCCTTGTGGGAGGTGCAATGGGAGTTGGGCAAAAAAATCAAGGTATTT. It encodes CALWEVQWELGKKIKVF.

As for this clone: A clone one base away is much larger, so this may be a read error. The CDR3 protein is CALRRFRQELGKKIKVF. The CDR3 DNA is TGTGCCTTGCGGCGGTTCAGGCAAGAGTTGGGCAAAAAAATCAAGGTATTT. V and J are TRGV9 and TRGJP. TCRdb records no J gene; here it was assigned by comparing the DNA to germline. After removal of 9 bases from V and 2 bases from J, the junction contained 10 bases not matched to a gene. The CDR3 covers 17 residues. CDR1 and CDR2 from the germline V gene are GITISATS and ISYDGTV (reference sequence).

Sample share makes this clone large (0.1 to 1%). The sample holds other DNA sequences that translate to the same CDR3. V is TRGV9 and J is TRGJP. In the absence of a J gene in TCRdb, the DNA was matched to germline to assign it here. The CDR3 runs 16 residues. After removal of 2 bases from V and 4 bases from J, the junction contained 2 bases not matched to a gene. CDR1 and CDR2 (germline): GITISATS, ISYDGTV (reference sequence). The CDR3 DNA reads TGTGCCTTGTGGGAGGATCAAGAGTTGGGCAAAAAAATCAAGGTATTT. This codes for CALWEDQELGKKIKVF.

This clone is labeled as large. Other DNA sequences in the same sample also yield this CDR3. The chain carries TRGV9 and TRGJP. TCRdb offers no J gene call, so here the DNA was matched to germline to obtain one. CDR3 length equals 16 residues. The V gene's germline CDR1 is GITISATS and CDR2 ISYDGTV (reference sequence). V trimming: 0 bases; J trimming: 7 bases; junction bases outside the gene matches: 3. As DNA, the CDR3 is TGTGCCTTGTGGGAGGTGGAGGAGTTGGGCAAAAAAATCAAGGTATTT. Translation: CALWEVEELGKKIKVF.

Of note for this clone: One end of the junction fails to match germline, which may point to a read error. The same CDR3 arises from other DNA sequences in this sample as well. For the CDR3, the DNA is TGTGCCCTGTGGGAGGTGAGTCGTGAGTTGGGCAAAAAAATCAAGGTATTT. Residues: CALWEVSRELGKKIKVF. The chain is built from TRGV9 and TRGJP. TCRdb is silent on the J gene; assignment here came from matching the DNA to germline. The length of the CDR3 is 17 residues. Per germline, CDR1 GITISATS and CDR2 ISYDGTV (reference sequence).

This clone was seen a few times. The chain couples TRGV9 to TRGJ1 or TRGJ2. TCRdb leaves out the J gene; it was filled in here by matching the DNA to germline. Losses at the gene ends were 12 bases for V and 5 bases for J; bases not matched to a gene: 7. The CDR3 extends over 10 amino acids. From germline, CDR1 is GITISATS and CDR2 ISYDGTV (reference sequence). The CDR3 spells CAPEHYKKLF. For the CDR3, the DNA is TGTGCCCCGGAGCATTATAAGAAACTCTTT.

This clone has a handful of counts. The chain combines TRGV9 with TRGJP. TCRdb does not report a J gene; here it was assigned by matching the DNA to germline references. The V gene end was trimmed by 3 bases and the J gene end by 4 bases; junction bases not matched to a gene: 6. Germline V lookup: CDR1 GITISATS, CDR2 ISYDGTV (reference sequence). The length of the CDR3 is 17 residues. The CDR3, as DNA: TGTGCCTTGTGGGAGCCCCCTCAAGAGTTGGGCAAAAAAATCAAGGTATTT. This translates into CALWEPPQELGKKIKVF.

This clone occurred a few times. The chain carries TRGV9 and TRGJP. TCRdb records no J gene; here it was assigned by comparing the DNA to germline. In germline, CDR1 is GITISATS, CDR2 ISYDGTV (reference sequence). This CDR3 comprises 15 residues. V shed 2 bases and J 8 bases; nucleotides not matched to a gene: 3. The CDR3 loop is CALWEAQLGKKIKVF. In DNA, the CDR3 is TGTGCCTTGTGGGAGGCCCAGTTGGGCAAAAAAATCAAGGTATTT.

Regarding this clone: The limits of the CDR3 on the DNA are not certain, so only TCRdb's listed CDR3 is given. No call exists for the J gene, whereas the V gene is TRGV5. Including both end residues, the CDR3 is 32 amino acids long. The germline gives CDR1 VINAFY, CDR2 YDVSNSKD. This chain's CDR3 is CATWDRGIIIRNSLAVEQHLLSQVSIGRIQHF.

This clone turned up a few times. The chain is built from TRGV8 and TRGJ1 or TRGJ2. In the absence of a J gene in TCRdb, the DNA was matched to germline to assign it here. Per the germline V gene, CDR1 is VENAVY and CDR2 is YDSYNSRV. The V gene end was trimmed by 3 bases and the J gene end by 11 bases; junction bases not matched to a gene: 1. This CDR3 is built from 9 residues. Here the CDR3 DNA reads TGTGCCACCTGGGATGAGAAACTCTTT. Translated, it gives CATWDEKLF.

The rearrangement joins TRGV9 to TRGJP. TCRdb carries no J gene annotation; the J gene was assigned here by matching the DNA with germline. Trimming took 0 bases from V and 8 from J; bases not matched to a gene: 4. Germline-derived CDR1 and CDR2 are GITISATS and ISYDGTV (reference sequence). This CDR3 is built from 16 residues. CDR3 sequence (DNA): TGTGCCTTGTGGGAGGTGCATAAGTTGGGCAAAAAAATCAAGGTATTT. Translating it yields CALWEVHKLGKKIKVF.

V usage is TRGV2 and J usage is TRGJP1. The J gene, left out of TCRdb, was set here by checking the DNA against germline. Germline V gene sequence: CDR1 EGSNGY, CDR2 YDSYNSKV. The CDR3 loop spans 14 amino acids. V gave up 1 base and J gave up 1 base; unmatched junction bases: 0. The CDR3 sequence: CATWDGTTGWFKIF. For the CDR3, the DNA is TGTGCCACCTGGGACGGTACCACTGGTTGGTTCAAGATATTT.

Relative to its sample, this clone is large (0.1 to 1%). The same CDR3 is also encoded by other DNA sequences in this sample. The genes are TRGV9 and TRGJP. The J gene, missing from TCRdb, was assigned here through DNA to germline matching. This CDR3 has 17 amino acids. Germline V gene lookup returns CDR1 GITISATS and CDR2 ISYDGTV (reference sequence). Trimming took 2 bases from V and 5 from J; bases not matched to a gene: 6. The CDR3 bases are TGTGCCTTGTGGGAGGGGGAAAAAGAGTTGGGCAAAAAAATCAAGGTATTT. Translating it yields CALWEGEKELGKKIKVF.

The J gene is TRGJP, the V gene TRGV9. TCRdb supplies no J gene; here it was assigned by aligning the nucleotide sequence to germline. CDR1 and CDR2 (germline): GITISATS, ISYDGTV (reference sequence). The CDR3 is 17 amino acids. With 2 bases clipped from V and 2 bases from J, the junction kept 3 bases outside the gene matches. CDR3 bases: TGTGCCTTGTGGGAGGAGCGGCAAGAGTTGGGCAAAAAAATCAAGGTATTT. Protein: CALWEERQELGKKIKVF.